The 2 T cell receptor beta chains reported below all come from one sample, sequenced in a study of shared clonotypes between healthy human individuals. Naive CD8 populations comprised CD45RO-negative cells positively selected for CCR7, excluding terminally differentiated effector memory CD45RA+ cells. Sequenced by immunoSEQ multiplex PCR; TCRdb stores in-frame clones only, minus some. The sample holds about 2 million clones, over 85% seen once. Sequencing used naive CD8+ T cells sorted from blood. These receptors came from a man younger than 35 in good health.

The J gene is TRBJ2-7, the V gene TRBV19, with a possible D match to TRBD1 (6 bases). Germline loops: CDR1 LNHDA, CDR2 SQIVND (reference sequence). V lost 3 bases to trimming and J lost 2 bases, with 14 bases between them. The CDR3 contains 15 residues. DNA of the CDR3: TGTGCCAGTAGTATCGCAGGAACAGGGCCCTACGAGCAGTACTTC. Its translation: CASSIAGTGPYEQYF.

Points on this clone: Distinct nucleotide sequences in the sample also encode this CDR3. The rearrangement joins TRBV6-5 to TRBJ2-3; D gene uncertain. CDR1 and CDR2 (germline): MNHEY, SVGAGI. The ends were cut back, 2 bases at V and 0 bases at J, with 6 bases in the middle. The CDR3 spans 14 residues. The CDR3 sequence is CASSYLGSTDTQYF. In nucleotides, the CDR3 is TGTGCCAGCAGTTACCTTGGCAGCACAGATACGCAGTATTTT.